The T cell receptor (beta chain) under discussion was sequenced for a study of control samples from healthy donors and cancer patients. Profiling relied on immunoSEQ multiplex PCR, and the TCRdb table lists in-frame clones only, not all of them. This sample yields 71,000 or so clones, of which roughly 90% are seen a single time; around 19% belongs to the top ten. The origin of this receptor is a man in his fifties or sixties with lung cancer. Sequencing was carried out using PBMCs.

CDR3 protein: CASSYREGSEFF. The CDR3 coding sequence is TGTGCCAGCAGTTACCGGGAAGGGTCGGAGTTTTTT. The chain carries TRBV6-7 and TRBJ1-4; D is unclear. TRBV6-7 is recorded as an ORF, its role being uncertain. The V end lost 2 bases, the J end lost 16 bases, and 14 bases lay between the germline ends. The CDR3 runs to 12 residues.